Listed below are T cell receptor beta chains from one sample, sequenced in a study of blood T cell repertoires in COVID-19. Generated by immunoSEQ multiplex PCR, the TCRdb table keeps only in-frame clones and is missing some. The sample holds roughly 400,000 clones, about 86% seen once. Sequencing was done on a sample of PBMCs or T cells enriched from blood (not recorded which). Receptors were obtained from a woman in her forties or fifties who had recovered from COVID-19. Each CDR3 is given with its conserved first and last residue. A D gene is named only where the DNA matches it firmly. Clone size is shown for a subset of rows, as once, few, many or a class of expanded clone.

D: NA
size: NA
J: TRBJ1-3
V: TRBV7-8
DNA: TGTGCCAGCAGCTTAGGAGGGGGAAGGGATGGAAACACCATATATTTT
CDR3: CASSLGGGRDGNTIYF

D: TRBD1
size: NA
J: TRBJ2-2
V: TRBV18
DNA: TGTGCCAGCTCACCACCGACAGGGGGCATCGGGGAGCTGTTTTTT
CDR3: CASSPPTGGIGELFF

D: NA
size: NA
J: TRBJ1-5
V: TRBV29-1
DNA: TGCAGCGTGACAGATAGCAATCAGCCCCAGCATTTT
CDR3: CSVTDSNQPQHF

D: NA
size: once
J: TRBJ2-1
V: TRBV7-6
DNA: TGTGCCAGCGTCGCCATGGAGCGGCCCAGCTCCTACAATGAGCAGTTCTTC
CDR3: CASVAMERPSSYNEQFF

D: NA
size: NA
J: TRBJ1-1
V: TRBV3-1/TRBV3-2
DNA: TGTGCCAGCAGCCAGGTAGGGGGTGTCACTGAAGCTTTCTTT
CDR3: CASSQVGGVTEAFF

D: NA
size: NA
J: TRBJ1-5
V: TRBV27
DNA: TGTGCCAGCAGTTTCCGACCAGGGAGGCAGCCCCAGCATTTT
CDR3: CASSFRPGRQPQHF

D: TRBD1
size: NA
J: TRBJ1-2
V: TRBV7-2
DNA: TGTGCCAGCAGCCCTGCGGGACAGGGGTATGGCTACACCTTC
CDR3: CASSPAGQGYGYTF

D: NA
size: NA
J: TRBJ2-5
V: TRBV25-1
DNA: TGTGCCAGCAGTGAATTTGCAGAAGAGACCCAGTACTTC
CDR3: CASSEFAEETQYF

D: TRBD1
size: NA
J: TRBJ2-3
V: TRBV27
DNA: TGTGCCAGCAGTGGGCAGGACAGGGGAGATACGCAGTATTTT
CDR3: CASSGQDRGDTQYF

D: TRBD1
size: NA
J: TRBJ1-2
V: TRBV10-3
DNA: TGTGCCATCAGTGAGGGGACAGGTTCCTATGGCTACACCTTC
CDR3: CAISEGTGSYGYTF

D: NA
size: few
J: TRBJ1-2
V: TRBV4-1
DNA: TGCGCCAGCAGCCAAGGGAGGAGGTATGGCTACACCTTC
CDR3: CASSQGRRYGYTF

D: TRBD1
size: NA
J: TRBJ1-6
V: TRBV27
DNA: TGTGCCAGCAGTGGAACAGGGGGTTATAATTCACCCCTCCACTTT
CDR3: CASSGTGGYNSPLHF

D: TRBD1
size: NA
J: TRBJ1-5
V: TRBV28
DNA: TGTGCCAGCAGCAATTCCGCGACAGGGCGTAATCAGCCCCAGCATTTT
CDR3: CASSNSATGRNQPQHF

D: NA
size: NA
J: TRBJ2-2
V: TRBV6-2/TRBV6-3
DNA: TGTGCCAGCAGTCCCGGAGGGTGGCTAGCGAGTCCCGGGGAGCTGTTTTTT
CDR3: CASSPGGWLASPGELFF

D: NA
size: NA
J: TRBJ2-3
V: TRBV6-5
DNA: TGTGCCAGCAGCTTAGCGGCGTTGAGCACAGATACGCAGTATTTT
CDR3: CASSLAALSTDTQYF

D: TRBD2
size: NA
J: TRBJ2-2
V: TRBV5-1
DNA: TGCGCCAGCAGCCAGACTAGCGGGGGGGCCGGGGAGCTGTTTTTT
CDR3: CASSQTSGGAGELFF

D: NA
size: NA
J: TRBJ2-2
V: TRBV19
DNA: TGTGCCATCCGGCCGGGGAACACCGGGGAGCTGTTTTTT
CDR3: CAIRPGNTGELFF

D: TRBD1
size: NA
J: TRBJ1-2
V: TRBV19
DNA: TGTGCCAGTAGTACAGGGGGAGCTAACTATGGCTACACCTTC
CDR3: CASSTGGANYGYTF

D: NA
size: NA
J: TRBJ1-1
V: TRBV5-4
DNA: TGTGCCAGCAGCACACCATCGACAGCCCTAAACACTGAAGCTTTCTTT
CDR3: CASSTPSTALNTEAFF

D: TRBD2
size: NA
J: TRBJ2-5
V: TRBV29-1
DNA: TGCAGCGTTGTGCAAGGGACTTTGCGAGCAGCGGGGGGACTACAAGAGACCCAGTACTTC
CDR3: CSVVQGTLRAAGGLQETQYF

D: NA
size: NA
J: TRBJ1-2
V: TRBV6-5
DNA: TGTGCCAGCAGTTACCAAAGGCGGCAGAGCTATGGCTACACCTTC
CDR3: CASSYQRRQSYGYTF

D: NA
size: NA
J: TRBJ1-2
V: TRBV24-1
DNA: TGTGCCACCAGTGATTTGTGGGCTGGAGGCTACACCTTC
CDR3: CATSDLWAGGYTF

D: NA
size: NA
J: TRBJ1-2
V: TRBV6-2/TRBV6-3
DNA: TGTGCCAGCAGCCCGGGGGGGCCCCCTGTAACCTATGGCTACACCTTC
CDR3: CASSPGGPPVTYGYTF

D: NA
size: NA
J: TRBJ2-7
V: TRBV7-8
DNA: TGTGCCAGCAGCTTATTAGACAACTCCTACGAGCAGTACTTC
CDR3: CASSLLDNSYEQYF

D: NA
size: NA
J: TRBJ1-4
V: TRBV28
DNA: TGTGCCAGCAGTGCCAGGGGTAGAAATGAAAAACTGTTTTTT
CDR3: CASSARGRNEKLFF

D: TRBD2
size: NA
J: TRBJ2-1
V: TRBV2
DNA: TGTGCCAGCAGTACGACTAGCGGGGGAAATGAGCAGTTCTTC
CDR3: CASSTTSGGNEQFF

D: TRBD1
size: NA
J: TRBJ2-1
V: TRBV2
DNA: TGTGCCAGCAGTGACAGGACAGGTTACAATGAGCAGTTCTTC
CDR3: CASSDRTGYNEQFF

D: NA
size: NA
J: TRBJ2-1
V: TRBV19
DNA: TGTGCCAGTAGTATCTTAACCTACAATGAGCAGTTCTTC
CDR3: CASSILTYNEQFF

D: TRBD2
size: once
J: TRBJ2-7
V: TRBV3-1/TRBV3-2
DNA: TGTGCCAGCAGCCCAGGCCTCGGGGCGGGGGGCTACGAGCAGTACTTC
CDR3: CASSPGLGAGGYEQYF

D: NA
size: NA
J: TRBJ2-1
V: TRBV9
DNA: TGTGCCAGCAGCGGACTCGGGATTCATGGGAGTGAGCAGTTCTTC
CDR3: CASSGLGIHGSEQFF

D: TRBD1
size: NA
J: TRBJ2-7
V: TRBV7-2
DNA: TGTGCCAGCAGCTTAGGACAGGGGGCCTACGAGCAGTACTTC
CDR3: CASSLGQGAYEQYF

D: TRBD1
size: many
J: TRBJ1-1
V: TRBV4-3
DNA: TGCGCCAGCAGAACGGGACAGACGGCGGTTTCTGAAGCTTTCTTT
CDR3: CASRTGQTAVSEAFF

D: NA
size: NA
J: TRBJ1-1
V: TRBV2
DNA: TGTGCCAGCAGTGACGGGGGGAAAGCTTTCTTT
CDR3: CASSDGGKAFF

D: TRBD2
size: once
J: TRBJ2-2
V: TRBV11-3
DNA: TGTGCCAGCAGCTCCCCCGGGACGGGAGGGGACACCGGGGAGCTGTTTTTT
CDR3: CASSSPGTGGDTGELFF

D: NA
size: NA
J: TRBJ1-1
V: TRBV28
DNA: TGTGCCAGCAGTTTATATTCACAGGCGGTACACACTGAAGCTTTCTTT
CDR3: CASSLYSQAVHTEAFF

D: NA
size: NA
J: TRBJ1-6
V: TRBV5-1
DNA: TGCGCCAGCAGCTTGCGGGGGGTCCGGGAAGGTTCACCCCTCCACTTT
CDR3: CASSLRGVREGSPLHF

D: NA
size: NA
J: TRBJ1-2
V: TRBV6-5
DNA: TGTGCCAGCAGTCCCGGGGGGGGTTTGCGTGGCTACACCTTC
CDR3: CASSPGGGLRGYTF

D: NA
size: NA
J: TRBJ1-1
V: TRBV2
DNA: TGTGCCAGCAGGCCGGGTACAGGAGCTGAAGCTTTCTTT
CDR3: CASRPGTGAEAFF

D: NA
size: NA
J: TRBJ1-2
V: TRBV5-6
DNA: TGTGCCAGCCGAAACTCGGGGGGCTACACCTTC
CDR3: CASRNSGGYTF

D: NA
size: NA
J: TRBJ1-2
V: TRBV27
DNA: TGTGCCAGCAGACGACAGAGTGTCTACTATGGCTACACCTTC
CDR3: CASRRQSVYYGYTF

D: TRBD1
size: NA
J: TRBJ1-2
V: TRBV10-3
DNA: TGTGCCATCAGTGAGCCGACCAACAGGGGGCTTATCTATGGCTACACCTTC
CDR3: CAISEPTNRGLIYGYTF

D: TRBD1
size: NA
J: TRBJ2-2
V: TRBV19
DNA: TGTGCCAGTAGTAAGGGGGACAGGGGTACCGGGGAGCTGTTTTTT
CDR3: CASSKGDRGTGELFF

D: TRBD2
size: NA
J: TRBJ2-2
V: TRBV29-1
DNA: TGCAGCGCAGCGGGGGCCAACACCGGGGAGCTGTTTTTT
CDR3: CSAAGANTGELFF

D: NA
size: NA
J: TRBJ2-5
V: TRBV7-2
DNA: TGTGCCAGCAGCTTAGATGGAGGGCGGGAGACCCAGTACTTC
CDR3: CASSLDGGRETQYF

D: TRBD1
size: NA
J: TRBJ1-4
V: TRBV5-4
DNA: TGTGCCAGCAGCTTGGGGGGACAGGGAGGGGAAAAACTGTTTTTT
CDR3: CASSLGGQGGEKLFF

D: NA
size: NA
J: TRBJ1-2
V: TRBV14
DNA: TGTGCCAGCAGCCAAGTGGGGACGGGAGATGGCTACACCTTC
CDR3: CASSQVGTGDGYTF

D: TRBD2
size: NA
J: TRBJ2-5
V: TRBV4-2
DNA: TGTGCCAGCAGCCAGAAGGGGAGGGGTCAGACCCAGTACTTC
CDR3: CASSQKGRGQTQYF

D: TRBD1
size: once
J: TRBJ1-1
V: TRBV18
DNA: TGTGCCAGCGGACAGGTGAACACTGAAGCTTTCTTT
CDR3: CASGQVNTEAFF

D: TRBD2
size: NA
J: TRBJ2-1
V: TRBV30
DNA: TGTGCCTGGAATAGCGGGGACGATGAGCAGTTCTTC
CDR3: CAWNSGDDEQFF

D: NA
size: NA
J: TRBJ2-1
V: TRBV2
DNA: TGTGCCTGCAGGGAGGCCAACAGTGAGCAGTTCTTC
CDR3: CACREANSEQFF

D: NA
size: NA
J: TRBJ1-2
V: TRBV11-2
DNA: TGTGCCAGCAGCATTACAGGGAACTATGGCTACACCTTC
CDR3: CASSITGNYGYTF

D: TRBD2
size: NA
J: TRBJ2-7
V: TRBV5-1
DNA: TGCGCCAGCAGCCCCACGAACGGAGGCGGGAGCGAGCAGTACTTC
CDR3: CASSPTNGGGSEQYF

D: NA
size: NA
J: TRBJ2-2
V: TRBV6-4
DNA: TGTGCCAGCGGACAGAGTTCCAACACCGGGGAGCTGTTTTTT
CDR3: CASGQSSNTGELFF

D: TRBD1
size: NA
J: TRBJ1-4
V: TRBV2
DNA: TGTGCCAGCTCACGAACCGGGACAGCTAATGAAAAACTGTTTTTT
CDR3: CASSRTGTANEKLFF

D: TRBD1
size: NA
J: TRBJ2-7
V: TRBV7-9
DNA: TGTGCCAGCAGCTCAGCAGGGGGATCTGGTCTCGAGCAGTACTTC
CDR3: CASSSAGGSGLEQYF

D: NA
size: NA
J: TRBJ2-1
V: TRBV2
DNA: TGTGCCAGCGCTGTACAAGATACCTCCTACAATGAGCAGTTCTTC
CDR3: CASAVQDTSYNEQFF

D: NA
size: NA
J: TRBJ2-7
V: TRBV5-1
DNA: TGCGCCAGCAGCCCCACCCCGGAGAATTCCTACGAGCAGTACTTC
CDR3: CASSPTPENSYEQYF

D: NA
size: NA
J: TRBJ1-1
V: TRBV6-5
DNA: TGTGCCAGCAGTTACAGCGGGGTCATGAACACTGAAGCTTTCTTT
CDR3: CASSYSGVMNTEAFF